A single TCR beta chain is shown here with its context. The specificity of this receptor is unknown. No qualities accompany the bases; no much larger clone lies one base away. The protocol used for the library was 5' RACE. These reads were obtained on an Illumina HiSeq 2500. The second PCR ran for about 6 to 12 cycles and used a J-beta primer mix along with a sample-barcoded 5' primer. A unique molecular identifier was introduced onto each TCR beta cDNA molecule by a template-switch 5' adaptor carrying 12 random nucleotides. At least 2.5 million CDR3-containing paired-end reads were obtained from each sample. First-strand cDNA was synthesized from all RNA with the Mint cDNA synthesis kit, primed by a TRBC-specific oligonucleotide. Following uracil-DNA glycosylase treatment, a first 18-cycle PCR with universal primers M1SS and BC2_uni_R was performed on all cDNA. Concerning the study's data processing: Normalization of each sample was performed by random selection of 1 million high-quality reads, each carrying a distinct molecular identifier. Instead of being binned into consensus sequences, reads with shared molecular identifiers were discarded. CDR3 identification, clonotype clustering and error correction used MiTCR with a Q25 quality threshold and the strictest error-elimination algorithm. Lower-bound total TCR beta diversity was estimated with a nonparametric unseen species model using Euler transformation. TCRdb itself trimmed the public reads at Q25 with fastp, ran MiXCR and retained productive beta chains. Entries are consolidated by CDR3 protein sequence, retaining the most common genes and DNA. None of the V and J calls come from the authors' own analysis; TCRdb made them. This sample has about 1.4 million distinct CDR3 sequences in its table, and approximately 63% of those were observed once. The ten biggest clones cover 6.5% to 8.5% of the sample.

Donors were 39 systemically healthy Caucasian individuals from Russia aged roughly 6 to 100 years. Around 10 milliliters of peripheral blood were drawn from each donor into EDTA-treated Vacutainer tubes. Ficoll-Paque density-gradient centrifugation was used to isolate PBMCs, with at least 7 million per sample. Total RNA, at least 6 micrograms per sample, was extracted from PBMCs with Trizol reagent. For every donor, an aliquot of PBMCs went through flow cytometry to measure the percentages of naive CD45RAhigh/CD27high T cells. This sample was taken from a study of blood T cells in healthy people across ages (dated by TCRdb to between 2015 and 2016). In the study overall: Template switching captured roughly one uniquely barcoded TCR beta cDNA molecule per two T cells in model experiments. Using deep sequencing normalized with unique cDNA molecular identifiers, the study measured how TCR beta repertoire diversity changes with age. To avoid experimental bias, donors of different ages were spread randomly across the sequencing lanes. The study analyzed two additional independent replicas of 1 million unique cDNA reads from the same blood draw for two donors, one aged 18 to 30 and one aged 80 or older. The donors were split into four age groups: young (average 16 years), middle-aged (more than 35), aged (roughly 68) and long-lived (under 90). Results the study describes overall, beyond this receptor: There was a strong correlation between observed TCR beta diversity and the percentage of naive T cells measured by flow cytometry. The long-lived group showed more naive CD4+ T cells, fewer expanded clones and increased TCR diversity than the aged group, suggesting age selection. Observed TCR beta diversity per million T cells fell roughly linearly with age, and a significant reduction was already apparent by age roughly 40. Bulk unsorted PBMC profiling prevented conclusive comparison of naive and antigen-experienced compartments. Because the CMV infection status of the donors was unknown, age-related changes in expanded clonotypes may potentially have been confounded. Total diversity estimates from one million sequenced T cells were considered lower bounds and underestimates.

CDR1 and CDR2 were assigned from the germline V gene as SGHTA and FQGNSA. The CDR3 runs 14 amino acids, cysteine and phenylalanine included. Only the CDR3 region is kept as DNA, spanning 42 bases read in frame from base 1. The sequenced sample consisted of blood. The source is a man between 18 and 35 years old in good health. The chain employs TRBV7-2 and TRBJ2-4; matching of 5 bases hints at TRBD2 as the D gene. The closer fit of TRBJ2-7 to the DNA end suggests the J call may be wrong. The DNA sequence is given as TGTGCCAGCAGCTTAGGAGGGTTTAGGGTCGAGCAGTACTTC. This translates into CASSLGGFRVEQYF.